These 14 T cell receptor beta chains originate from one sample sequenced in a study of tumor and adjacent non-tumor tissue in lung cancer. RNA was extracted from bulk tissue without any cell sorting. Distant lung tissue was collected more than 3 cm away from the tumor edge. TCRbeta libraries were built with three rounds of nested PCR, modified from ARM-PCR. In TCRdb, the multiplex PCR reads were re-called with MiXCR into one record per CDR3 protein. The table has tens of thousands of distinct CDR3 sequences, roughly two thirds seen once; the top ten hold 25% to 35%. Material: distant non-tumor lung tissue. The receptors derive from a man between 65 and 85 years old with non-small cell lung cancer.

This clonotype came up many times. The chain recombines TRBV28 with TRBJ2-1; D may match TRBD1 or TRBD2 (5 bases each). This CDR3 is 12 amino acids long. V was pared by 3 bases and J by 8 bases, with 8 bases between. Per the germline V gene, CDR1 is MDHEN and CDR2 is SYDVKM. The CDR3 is CASSFMGDEQFF. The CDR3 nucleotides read TGTGCCAGCAGTTTTATGGGGGATGAGCAGTTCTTC.

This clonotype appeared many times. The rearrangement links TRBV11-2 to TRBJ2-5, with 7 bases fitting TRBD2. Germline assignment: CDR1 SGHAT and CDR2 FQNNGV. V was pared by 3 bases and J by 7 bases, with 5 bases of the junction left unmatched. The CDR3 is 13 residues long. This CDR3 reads CASSFAGEGTQYF. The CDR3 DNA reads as TGTGCCAGCAGCTTCGCTGGGGAGGGGACCCAGTACTTC.

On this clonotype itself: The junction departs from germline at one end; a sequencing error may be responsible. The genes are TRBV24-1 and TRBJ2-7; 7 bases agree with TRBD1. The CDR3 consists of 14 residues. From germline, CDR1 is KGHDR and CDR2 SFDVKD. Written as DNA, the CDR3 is TGTGCCACCAGCGAGACAGGGAACTCCTACGAGCACTACTTC. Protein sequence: CATSETGNSYEHYF.

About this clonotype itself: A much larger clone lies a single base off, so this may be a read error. CDR3 coding DNA: TGTGCCACCCAGGGCAGATGGAACACCATATATTTT. This sequence encodes CATQGRWNTIYF. The rearrangement links TRBV24-1 to TRBJ1-3; possible D gene TRBD1, 5 bases. V lost 9 bases to trimming and J lost 7 bases, with 12 bases between them. CDR3 length: 12 amino acids. From germline, CDR1 is KGHDR and CDR2 SFDVKD.

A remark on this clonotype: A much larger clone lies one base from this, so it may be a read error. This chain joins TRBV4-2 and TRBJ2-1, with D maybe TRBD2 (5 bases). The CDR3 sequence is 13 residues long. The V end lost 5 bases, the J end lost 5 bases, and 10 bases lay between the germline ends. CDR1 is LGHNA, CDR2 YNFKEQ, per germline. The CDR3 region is CASSNREDNEQFF. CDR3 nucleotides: TGTGCCAGCAGCAACCGGGAAGACAATGAGCAGTTCTTC.

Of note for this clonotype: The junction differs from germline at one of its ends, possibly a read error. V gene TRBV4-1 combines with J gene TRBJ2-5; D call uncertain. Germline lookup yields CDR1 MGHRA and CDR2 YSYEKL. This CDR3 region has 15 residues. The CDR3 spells CTSSQVLQARETQYF. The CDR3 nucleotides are TGCACCAGCAGCCAAGTCCTCCAGGCGCGAGAGACCCAGTACTTC.

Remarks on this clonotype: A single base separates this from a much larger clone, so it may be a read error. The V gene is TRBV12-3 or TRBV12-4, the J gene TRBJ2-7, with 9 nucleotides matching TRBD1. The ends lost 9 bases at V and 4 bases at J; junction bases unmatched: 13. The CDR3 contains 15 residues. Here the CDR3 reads CARSAFWTGVYEQYF. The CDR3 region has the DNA TGTGCCAGAAGTGCATTTTGGACAGGGGTGTACGAGCAGTACTTC.

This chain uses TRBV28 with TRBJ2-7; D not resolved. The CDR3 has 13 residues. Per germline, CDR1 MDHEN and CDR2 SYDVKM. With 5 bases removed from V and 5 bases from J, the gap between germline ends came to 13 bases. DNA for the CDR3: TGTGCCAGCAGTCCCGGAGTTAGGGACGAGCAGTACTTC. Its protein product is CASSPGVRDEQYF.

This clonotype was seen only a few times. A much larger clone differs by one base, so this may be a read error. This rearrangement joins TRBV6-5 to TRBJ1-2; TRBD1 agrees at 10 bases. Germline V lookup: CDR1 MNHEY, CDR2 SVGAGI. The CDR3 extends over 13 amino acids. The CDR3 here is CASAQGQGWGYAF. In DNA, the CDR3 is TGTGCCAGCGCCCAGGGACAGGGGTGGGGCTACGCCTTC.

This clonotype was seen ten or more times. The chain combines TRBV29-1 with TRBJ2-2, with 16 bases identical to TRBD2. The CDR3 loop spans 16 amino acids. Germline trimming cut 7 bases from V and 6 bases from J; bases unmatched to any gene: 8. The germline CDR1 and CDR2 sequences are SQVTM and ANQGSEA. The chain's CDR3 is CSAGTSGGAAPGELFF. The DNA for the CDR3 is TGCAGCGCCGGGACTAGCGGGGGGGCGGCTCCCGGGGAGCTGTTTTTT.

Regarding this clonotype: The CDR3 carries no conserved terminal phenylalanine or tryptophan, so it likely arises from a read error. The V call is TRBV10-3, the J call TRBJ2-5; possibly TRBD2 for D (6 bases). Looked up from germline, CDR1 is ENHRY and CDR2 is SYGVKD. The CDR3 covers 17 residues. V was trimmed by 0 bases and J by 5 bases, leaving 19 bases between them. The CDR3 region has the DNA TGTGCCATCAGTGAGTCTGACATGACGGGGGAACTGGAGACCCAGTACTAC. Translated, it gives CAISESDMTGELETQYY.

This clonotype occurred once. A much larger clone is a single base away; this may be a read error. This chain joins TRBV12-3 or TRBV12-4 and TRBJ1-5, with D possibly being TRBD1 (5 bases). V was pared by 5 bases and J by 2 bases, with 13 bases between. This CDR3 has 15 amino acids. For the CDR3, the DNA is TGTGCCAGCAGTCTAGTGAGGGGCGGCAATCAGCCCCAGCATTTT. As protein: CASSLVRGGNQPQHF.

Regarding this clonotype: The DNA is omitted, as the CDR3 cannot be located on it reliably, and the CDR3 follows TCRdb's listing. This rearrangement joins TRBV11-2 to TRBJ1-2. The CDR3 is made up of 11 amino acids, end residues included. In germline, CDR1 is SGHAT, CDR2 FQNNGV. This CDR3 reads CATSPNYGCTF.

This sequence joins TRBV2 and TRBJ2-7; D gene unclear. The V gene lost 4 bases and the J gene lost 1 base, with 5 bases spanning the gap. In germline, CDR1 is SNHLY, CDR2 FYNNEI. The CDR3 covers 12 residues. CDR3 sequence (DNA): TGTGCCAGCAGTGGCGAATCCTACGAGCAGTACTTC. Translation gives CASSGESYEQYF.